The 29 T cell receptor beta chains below come from one sample, sequenced in a study of Graves' ophthalmopathy and Graves' hyperthyroidism. TCR beta CDR3 regions were amplified from RNA transcripts. RT-PCR in the first round used HTBI primers; a second-round multiplex PCR followed. In TCRdb, the multiplex PCR reads were re-called with MiXCR into one record per CDR3 protein. The sample yields a few hundred thousand distinct CDR3 sequences, more than 20% seen once. What was sequenced was peripheral blood. All receptors derive from a woman under 30 with stable Graves' hyperthyroidism.

At least ten counts were recorded for this clonotype. The chain couples TRBV27 to TRBJ1-5, with 8 nucleotides matching TRBD1. With V trimmed by 7 bases and J by 3 bases, 8 bases remained unmatched. The CDR3 length is 15 residues. Germline CDR1 reads MNHEY; CDR2 reads SMNVEV (reference sequence). The CDR3 coding sequence is TGTGCCAGCAACCCGACAGGGGCCGCCAATCAGCCCCAGCATTTT. The encoded protein is CASNPTGAANQPQHF.

This clonotype was found a few times. The chain couples TRBV6-1 to TRBJ2-7, with a weak D call TRBD2 (6 bases). Looked up from germline, CDR1 is MNHNS and CDR2 is SASEGT. This CDR3 comprises 14 residues. V dropped 3 bases and J dropped 2 bases, with 11 bases sitting between them. The CDR3 is CASSDWRGAYEQYF. The DNA of the CDR3 is TGTGCCAGCAGTGATTGGAGGGGCGCCTACGAGCAGTACTTC.

The CDR3 sequence is CSARDVGQGEQPQHF. CDR3 coding DNA: TGCAGTGCTAGAGATGTCGGACAGGGTGAACAGCCCCAGCATTTT. The rearrangement uses TRBV20-1 and TRBJ1-5; 8 nucleotides match TRBD1. The J segment lost 7 bases and the V segment lost 0 bases, leaving 8 bases of the junction unmatched. Germline V gives CDR1 DFQATT, CDR2 SNEGSKA (reference sequence). The length of the CDR3 is 15 residues.

A single count supports this clonotype. The gene calls are TRBV12-3 or TRBV12-4 and TRBJ1-2; D uncertain. The CDR3 sequence is 13 residues long. Trimming pared 6 bases from V and 8 bases from J, leaving 16 bases between. DNA of the CDR3: TGTGCCAGCAGAATCGACTTGGAATTGGGCTACACCTTC. This gives the protein CASRIDLELGYTF.

This clonotype was observed many times. An end of the junction differs from the germline gene, which may be a read error. The V and J genes are TRBV27 and TRBJ2-4; D may be TRBD1 (6 bases). The CDR3 contains 21 residues. Germline assignment: CDR1 MNHEY and CDR2 SMNVEV (reference sequence). The CDR3 reads CASSLAPPGTQLSLAKNIKYF. As DNA, the CDR3 is TGTGCCAGCAGTTTGGCCCCCCCCGGGACACAGCTTTCCTTAGCCAAAAACATTAAGTACTTC.

This clonotype was seen repeatedly, ten times or more. This sequence joins TRBV12-3 or TRBV12-4 and TRBJ2-7, with TRBD1 matching 11 bases. CDR3 length: 13 amino acids. V lost 5 bases, J lost 7 bases, and 4 bases stayed unmatched. Written as DNA, the CDR3 is TGTGCCAGCAGTGGACAGGGGGCAGGGGAGCAGTACTTC. The encoded protein is CASSGQGAGEQYF.

This clonotype was recorded at least ten times. The chain combines TRBV6-2 or TRBV6-3 with TRBJ2-2; unclear D gene. From germline, CDR1 is MNHEY and CDR2 SVGEGT. There are 14 residues in the CDR3. V lost 0 bases to trimming and J lost 3 bases, with 5 bases between them. CDR3 sequence reads: CASSYSYYTGELFF. In nucleotides, the CDR3 is TGTGCCAGCAGTTACTCTTACTACACCGGGGAGCTGTTTTTT.

CDR3 loop: CASSQVSADRVLWGYTF. For the CDR3, the DNA is TGCGCCAGCAGCCAAGTTTCCGCCGACAGGGTCCTATGGGGCTACACCTTC. The rearrangement joins TRBV4-1 to TRBJ1-2; TRBD1 agrees at 7 bases. CDR1 is MGHRA, CDR2 YSYEKL, per germline. Trimming took 1 base from V and 8 from J; bases not matched to a gene: 16. This CDR3 spans 17 amino acids.

Only a few counts were recorded for this clonotype. This chain joins TRBV28 and TRBJ2-5; perhaps TRBD1 as D (6 bases). The CDR3 has 13 residues. Germline CDR1 reads MDHEN; CDR2 reads SYDVKM. Trimming shortened V by 2 bases and J by 4 bases, and 8 bases separated the two germline ends. DNA of the CDR3: TGTGCCAGCAGTTTAATACAGGGAGAGACCCAGTACTTC. Its protein product is CASSLIQGETQYF.

This clonotype was counted only a few times. This chain links TRBV30 with TRBJ1-1; TRBD1 is a possible D gene (6 bases). This CDR3 is built from 15 residues. CDR1 and CDR2 (germline): GTSNPN, SVGIG (reference sequence). Trimming removed 5 bases from V and 0 bases from J, with 16 bases in between. The CDR3 DNA is TGTGCCTGGGGCCCTCTACAGGGAGTGAACACTGAAGCTTTCTTT. Amino acid sequence: CAWGPLQGVNTEAFF.

This clonotype showed up many times. The chain has TRBV20-1 and TRBJ2-7, with TRBD1 matching 9 bases. Germline V lookup: CDR1 DFQATT, CDR2 SNEGSKA (reference sequence). The CDR3 consists of 14 residues. V was pared by 7 bases and J by 7 bases, with 14 bases of the junction left unmatched. The CDR3 region has the DNA TGCAGTGGCGACAGGGGGGATGGGGTAGGGGAGCAGTACTTC. Translation gives CSGDRGDGVGEQYF.

This clonotype was seen a few times. The chain combines TRBV6-5 with TRBJ2-7; 7 positions agree with TRBD1. This CDR3 region has 15 residues. V dropped 6 bases and J dropped 0; count of bases not matched to a gene: 8. CDR1 is MNHEY and CDR2 is SVGAGI in the germline V gene. CDR3 coding DNA: TGTGCCAGCAGCCACCTCGGGACAGACTCCTACGAGCAGTACTTC. Translated, it gives CASSHLGTDSYEQYF.

This clonotype showed up many times. As DNA, the CDR3 is TGCGCCAGCAGTAAGGACAGGGTAACTCAGCCCCAGCATTTT. Encoded protein: CASSKDRVTQPQHF. The genes are TRBV10-2 and TRBJ1-5, with 8 bases that match TRBD1. The ends lost 5 bases at V and 6 bases at J; junction bases unmatched: 6. The germline V gene has CDR1 WSHSY and CDR2 SAAADI. The CDR3 sequence is 14 residues long.

This clonotype was picked up many times. This sequence joins TRBV19 and TRBJ1-1, with 7 bases identical to TRBD1. The CDR3 has 15 residues. Per the germline V gene, CDR1 is LNHDA and CDR2 is SQIVND (reference sequence). V was clipped by 5 bases and J by 1 base; unmatched bases: 7. CDR3 sequence reads: CASSAPGQWNTEAFF. The CDR3 nucleotides read TGTGCCAGTAGTGCACCGGGACAGTGGAACACTGAAGCTTTCTTT.

This clonotype was seen many times. The chain combines TRBV6-2 or TRBV6-3 with TRBJ1-5; D possibly corresponds to TRBD1 (5 bases). CDR1 and CDR2 (germline): MNHEY, SVGEGT. The CDR3 has 16 residues. Trimming shortened V by 2 bases and J by 3 bases, and 14 bases separated the two germline ends. As DNA, the CDR3 is TGTGCCAGCAGTTACCGAATCGGGACGATCAATCAGCCCCAGCATTTT. It specifies CASSYRIGTINQPQHF.

This clonotype appeared many times. This sequence joins TRBV20-1 and TRBJ1-2; 8 positions match TRBD1. The V and J ends lost 6 bases and 2 bases, in that order; junction bases with no gene match: 5. Germline-derived CDR1 and CDR2 are DFQATT and SNEGSKA (reference sequence). This CDR3 is 13 amino acids long. The CDR3 region is CSAPDRVNYGYTF. CDR3 DNA sequence: TGCAGTGCCCCGGACAGGGTAAACTATGGCTACACCTTC.

This clonotype was recorded at least ten times. V gene TRBV24-1 combines with J gene TRBJ1-5; 11 bases align to TRBD1. The germline V gene has CDR1 KGHDR and CDR2 SFDVKD. V lost 12 bases and J lost 4; bases outside the gene matches: 16. This CDR3 comprises 17 residues. The CDR3, as DNA: TGTGCCTCCAATGTGGACAGGGGGCTCGTGCCTAATCAGCCCCAGCATTTT. Residues: CASNVDRGLVPNQPQHF.

The J gene is TRBJ1-2, the V gene TRBV7-2; 7 bases agree with TRBD1. J was trimmed by 2 bases and V by 5 bases; bases with no gene match: 8. The CDR3 runs 15 residues. The germline CDR1 and CDR2 sequences are SGHTA and FQGNSA. The CDR3 coding sequence is TGTGCCAGCAGCGCCCACAGGGGACAGAACTATGGCTACACCTTC. Residues: CASSAHRGQNYGYTF.

V gene TRBV18 combines with J gene TRBJ1-3; D is unresolved. This CDR3 contains 16 residues. Germline lookup yields CDR1 KGHSH and CDR2 LQKENI. V lost 5 bases and J lost 0, with 14 bases in between. CDR3 region: CASSATVGNSGNTIYF. The CDR3 nucleotides are TGTGCCAGCTCAGCCACTGTCGGGAACTCTGGAAACACCATATATTTT.

The chain carries TRBV19 and TRBJ1-5; perhaps TRBD1 as D (5 bases). V was shortened by 4 bases and J by 5 bases, with 9 bases between the two germline ends. The CDR3 consists of 13 residues. From germline, CDR1 is LNHDA and CDR2 SQIVND (reference sequence). The CDR3 region has the DNA TGTGCCAGTAGTACGGGACCGGATCAGCCCCAGCATTTT. It encodes CASSTGPDQPQHF.

There are many counts of this clonotype. V is TRBV24-1 and J is TRBJ2-7; D is unclear. Trimming left V 1 base short and J 3 bases short, with 21 bases between. CDR3 length equals 18 residues. From germline, CDR1 is KGHDR and CDR2 SFDVKD. DNA for the CDR3: TGTGCCACCAGTGATTTACCTTGGGAAGGACGGACGATCTACGAGCAGTACTTC. Amino acids: CATSDLPWEGRTIYEQYF.

This chain uses TRBV7-2 with TRBJ2-5; D is possibly TRBD1 (5 bases). This CDR3 spans 16 amino acids. V gave up 5 bases and J gave up 1 base, with 17 bases separating them. In germline, CDR1 is SGHTA, CDR2 FQGNSA. CDR3 in DNA: TGTGCCAGCAGCCAATCGGGTAGGGGTGGCCAAGAGACCCAGTACTTC. It is translated as CASSQSGRGGQETQYF.

J is TRBJ2-5 and V is TRBV2, with 8 nucleotides matching TRBD1. The CDR3 runs to 14 residues. Germline V gene lookup returns CDR1 SNHLY and CDR2 FYNNEI. The trim removed 10 bases at V and 2 bases at J, leaving 9 bases unmatched. The CDR3 sequence: CATSGTGGQETQYF. The CDR3 nucleotides are TGTGCCACCTCCGGGACAGGTGGACAAGAGACCCAGTACTTC. The full variable domain, in which reference TRBV2 and TRBJ2-5 provide the parts outside the CDR3, is EPEVTQTPSHQVTQMGQEVILRCVPISNHLYFYWYRQILGQKVEFLVSFYNNEISEKSEIFDDQFSVERPDGSNFTLKIRSTKLEDSAMYFCATSGTGGQETQYFGPGTRLLVL.

This clonotype was picked up many times. CDR3 residues: CAWSEGTVFYGYTF. CDR3 DNA: TGTGCCTGGAGTGAGGGGACCGTCTTCTATGGCTACACCTTC. V is TRBV30 and J is TRBJ1-2, with TRBD1 as a possible D gene (5 bases). There are 14 residues in the CDR3. Germline CDR1 GTSNPN, CDR2 SVGIG (reference sequence). V gave up 1 base and J gave up 4 bases, with 13 bases separating them.

The sample holds many counts of this clonotype. The V call is TRBV19, the J call TRBJ2-7, with D possibly TRBD1 on 5 matching bases. Between the trimmed V and J ends, which lost 1 base and 3 bases, there was a span of 10 bases. The CDR3 loop spans 14 amino acids. Per germline, CDR1 LNHDA and CDR2 SQIVND (reference sequence). Here the CDR3 DNA reads TGTGCCAGTAGTATAGCAGGGTCAGTCTACGAGCAGTACTTC. This sequence encodes CASSIAGSVYEQYF.

This clonotype was observed at least ten times. The J gene is TRBJ2-5, the V gene TRBV20-1, with D perhaps matching TRBD2 (6 bases). V lost 6 bases, J lost 1 base, and 15 bases lay in between. CDR1 is DFQATT, CDR2 SNEGSKA, per germline (reference sequence). CDR3 length: 14 amino acids. In DNA, the CDR3 is TGCAGTGCAACGCCGGGACTCGCCCAAGAGACCCAGTACTTC. Amino acids: CSATPGLAQETQYF.

Ten or more counts support this clonotype. The chain combines TRBV6-5 with TRBJ2-5; a possible D gene is TRBD1 (6 bases). V gave up 0 bases and J gave up 4 bases, with 9 bases separating them. CDR1 is MNHEY, CDR2 SVGAGI, per germline. This CDR3 contains 14 residues. The CDR3 DNA reads TGTGCCAGCAGTTACTCGAGGGGGACAGAGACCCAGTACTTC. It is translated as CASSYSRGTETQYF.

This clonotype was counted ten times or more. This chain joins TRBV2 and TRBJ1-5, with TRBD1 as a possible D gene (6 bases). This CDR3 is built from 15 residues. Germline assignment: CDR1 SNHLY and CDR2 FYNNEI. Between the trimmed V and J ends, which lost 4 bases and 0 bases, there was a span of 10 bases. CDR3 coding DNA: TGTGCCAGCAGTGCAGGGGATTATAGCAATCAGCCCCAGCATTTT. It specifies CASSAGDYSNQPQHF.

This sequence joins TRBV27 and TRBJ2-2; 12 positions agree with TRBD2. Unmatched junction bases numbered 9, after V lost 6 bases and J lost 4 bases. This CDR3 is built from 17 residues. Per the germline V gene, CDR1 is MNHEY and CDR2 is SMNVEV (reference sequence). CDR3 DNA: TGTGCCAGCAGGCAAGGGACTAGCGGGTTGAGCACCGGGGAGCTGTTTTTT. This sequence encodes CASRQGTSGLSTGELFF.